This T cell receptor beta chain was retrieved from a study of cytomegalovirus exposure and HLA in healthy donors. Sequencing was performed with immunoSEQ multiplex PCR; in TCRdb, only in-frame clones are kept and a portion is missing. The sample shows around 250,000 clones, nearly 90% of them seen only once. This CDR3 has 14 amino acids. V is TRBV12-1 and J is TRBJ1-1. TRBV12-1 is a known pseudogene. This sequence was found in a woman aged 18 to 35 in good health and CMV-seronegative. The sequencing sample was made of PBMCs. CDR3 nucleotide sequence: TGTGCCAGCAACGCCCGAGAAAGGAACACTGAAGCTTTCTTT. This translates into CASNARERNTEAFF.